This T cell receptor (beta chain) was observed in a study of blood T cell repertoires in COVID-19. Profiled with immunoSEQ multiplex PCR; TCRdb holds only in-frame clones, not every one. The sample contains about 220,000 clones, roughly 80% of which appear only once. Participants classified as exposed had met a COVID-19 case within 2 weeks before study entry. The CDR3 loop spans 13 amino acids. V was pared by 8 bases and J by 3 bases, with 7 bases of the junction left unmatched. Looked up from germline, CDR1 is MDHEN and CDR2 is SYDVKM. This sequence joins TRBV28 and TRBJ2-7; 7 bases fit TRBD1. The sequencing input was PBMCs or T cells enriched from blood (not recorded which). The TCR was taken from a woman in her forties or fifties who had been exposed to COVID-19. The chain's CDR3 is CASGPGGVYEQYF. DNA for the CDR3: TGTGCCAGCGGCCCAGGGGGTGTCTACGAGCAGTACTTC.